Shown below are 12 T cell receptor beta chains from a single sample sequenced in a study of T cells and copy number aberrations in small-cell lung cancer. Profiling relied on immunoSEQ multiplex PCR, and the TCRdb table lists in-frame clones only, not all of them. The sample contains about 2,600 clones, roughly 84% of which appear only once. Source material: normal tissue next to the tumor. These receptors all stem from a man aged 70-80 years with small cell lung cancer.

The gene calls are TRBV6-1 and TRBJ2-3; D might be TRBD1 or TRBD2, each matching 5 bases. V was pared by 3 bases and J by 1 base, with 14 bases between. Germline V gives CDR1 MNHNS, CDR2 SASEGT. This CDR3 is built from 16 residues. CDR3 region: CASSDGAVGGTDTQYF. The CDR3 DNA follows: TGTGCCAGCAGTGATGGGGCGGTGGGGGGCACAGATACGCAGTATTTT.

The chain employs TRBV28 and TRBJ1-2; D is uncertain. The CDR3 is made up of 15 amino acids. Trimming took off 8 bases at V and 2 bases at J, with 18 bases between the two ends. Per the germline V gene, CDR1 is MDHEN and CDR2 is SYDVKM. For the CDR3, the DNA is TGTGCCAGCGGCCTGGGAGGGTCGTTGAACTATGGCTACACCTTC. The encoded protein is CASGLGGSLNYGYTF.

This chain's CDR3 is CASSDSTSGGADTQYF. CDR3 in DNA: TGTGCCAGCAGTGACTCGACTAGCGGGGGGGCAGATACGCAGTATTTT. The V gene is TRBV6-4, the J gene TRBJ2-3; 14 bases fit TRBD2. Trimming at V came to 0 bases and at J to 4 bases, leaving 0 bases not matched to a gene. Germline V gives CDR1 MRHNA, CDR2 SNTAGT. The length of the CDR3 is 16 residues.

This chain links TRBV13 with TRBJ2-1; no reliable D call. This CDR3 spans 14 amino acids. Germline V gene data show CDR1 as PRHDT and CDR2 as FYEKMQ (reference sequence). V was trimmed by 0 bases and J by 8 bases, leaving 11 bases between them. The CDR3 here is CASSLGGRGDEQFF. As DNA, the CDR3 is TGTGCCAGCAGCTTAGGAGGTAGAGGAGATGAGCAGTTCTTC.

The chain uses TRBV7-3 and TRBJ2-2; TRBD1 might be the D (5 bases). V was clipped by 1 base and J by 4 bases, with 10 bases between them. Per germline, CDR1 SGHTA and CDR2 FQGTGA. The CDR3 extends over 15 amino acids. The CDR3 DNA sequence: TGTGCCAGCAGCTTAAGTCGACAGATCACCGGGGAGCTGTTTTTT. Translated: CASSLSRQITGELFF.

The V call is TRBV11-2, the J call TRBJ1-2, with TRBD1 as a possible D gene (5 bases). The CDR3 runs 14 residues. Trimming left V 6 bases short and J 3 bases short, with 14 bases between. Germline values: CDR1 SGHAT, CDR2 FQNNGV. This chain's CDR3 is CASRAGTLDYGYTF. Written as DNA, the CDR3 is TGTGCCAGCAGGGCCGGGACCCTGGACTATGGCTACACCTTC.

The rearrangement joins TRBV11-2 to TRBJ1-2; D is possibly TRBD1 (6 bases). Trimming pared 4 bases from V and 6 bases from J, leaving 9 bases between. CDR1 and CDR2 (germline): SGHAT, FQNNGV. The CDR3 contains 12 residues. CDR3 nucleotide sequence: TGTGCCAGCAGCTCTACAGGGAATGGCTACACCTTC. Translating it yields CASSSTGNGYTF.

The genes are TRBV19 and TRBJ2-2; 7 nucleotides agree with TRBD1. V lost 4 bases, J lost 6 bases, and 5 bases stayed unmatched. This CDR3 comprises 14 residues. Germline V gene lookup returns CDR1 LNHDA and CDR2 SQIVND (reference sequence). CDR3: CASSTGTVSGELFF. Written as DNA, the CDR3 is TGTGCCAGTAGTACCGGGACAGTCTCCGGGGAGCTGTTTTTT.

This clone was found once. CDR3 sequence: CATAETGSDTQYF. The CDR3, as DNA: TGTGCCACCGCTGAGACAGGATCGGATACGCAGTATTTT. This sequence joins TRBV19 and TRBJ2-3, with D possibly TRBD1 on 6 matching bases. This CDR3 has 13 residues. The V end lost 10 bases, the J end lost 6 bases, and 17 bases lay between the germline ends. Per the germline V gene, CDR1 is LNHDA and CDR2 is SQIVND (reference sequence).

The V gene is TRBV19, the J gene TRBJ2-5; a weak D match, TRBD2 (6 bases). Deletions cut 2 bases from V and 5 bases from J, with 9 bases between. The CDR3 is made up of 13 amino acids. Germline values: CDR1 LNHDA, CDR2 SQIVND (reference sequence). CDR3 coding DNA: TGTGCCAGTAGTATACAGGGAGGCGAGACCCAGTACTTC. This translates into CASSIQGGETQYF.

Comment on this clone: Relative to the germline gene, one junction end is altered; a read error may explain this. The chain carries TRBV6-5 and TRBJ1-1, with D unclear. The CDR3 length is 9 residues. CDR1 is MNHEY, CDR2 SVGAGI, per germline. Here the CDR3 reads CASSYSYPF. CDR3 nucleotide sequence: TGTGCCAGCAGTTACTCGTACCCATTT.

The rearrangement links TRBV7-6 to TRBJ2-2; D is unresolved. CDR1 is SGHVS and CDR2 is FNYEAQ in the germline V gene. V dropped 2 bases and J dropped 5 bases, with 0 bases sitting between them. The CDR3 covers 11 residues. The CDR3 DNA follows: TGTGCCAGCAGCTTAACCGGGGAGCTGTTTTTT. Translation gives CASSLTGELFF. The full variable domain, in which reference TRBV7-6 and TRBJ2-2 provide the parts outside the CDR3, is GAGVSQSPRYKVTKRGQDVALRCDPISGHVSLYWYRQALGQGPEFLTYFNYEAQQDKSGLPNDRFSAERPEGSISTLTIQRTEQRDSAMYRCASSLTGELFFGEGSRLTVL.